This T cell receptor beta chain was retrieved from a study of cytomegalovirus exposure and HLA in healthy donors. The PCR used 60 Vbeta and 13 Jbeta primers. Assay: immunoSEQ multiplex PCR; the TCRdb copy retains only in-frame clones and omits some. The sample has around 180,000 clones; 70% to 85% are singletons. The CDR3 length is 14 residues. V gave up 1 base and J gave up 8 bases, with 12 bases separating them. From germline, CDR1 is MNHNS and CDR2 SASEGT. J is TRBJ2-1 and V is TRBV6-1; D possibly corresponds to TRBD2 (5 bases). The source is a woman aged 25-40 years in good health and CMV-seropositive. The sequencing input was PBMCs. The CDR3 sequence: CASSEGITGDEQFF. The CDR3 DNA sequence: TGTGCCAGCAGTGAAGGGATCACCGGGGATGAGCAGTTCTTC.